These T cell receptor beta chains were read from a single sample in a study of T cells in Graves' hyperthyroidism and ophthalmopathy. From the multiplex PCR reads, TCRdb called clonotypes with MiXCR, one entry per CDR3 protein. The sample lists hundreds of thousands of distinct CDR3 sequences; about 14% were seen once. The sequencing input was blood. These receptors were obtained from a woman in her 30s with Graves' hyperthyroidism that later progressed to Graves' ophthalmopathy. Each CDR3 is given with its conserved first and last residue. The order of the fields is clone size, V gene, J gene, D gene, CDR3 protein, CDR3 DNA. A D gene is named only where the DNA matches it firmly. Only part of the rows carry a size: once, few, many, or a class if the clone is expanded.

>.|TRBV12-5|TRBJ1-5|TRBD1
CASGRDRQGAQPQHF
TGTGCTAGTGGCCGAGACCGACAGGGAGCTCAGCCCCAGCATTTT
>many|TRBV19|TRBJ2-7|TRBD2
CATSSGLATYEQYF
TGTGCCACCTCCTCGGGACTAGCGACCTACGAGCAGTACTTC
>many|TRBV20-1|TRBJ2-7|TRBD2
CSANKGTSGSYEQYF
TGCAGTGCTAATAAGGGGACTAGCGGCTCCTACGAGCAGTACTTC
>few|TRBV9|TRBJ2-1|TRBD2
CASSPTGTSGSYEQFF
TGTGCCAGCAGCCCGACCGGGACTAGCGGGAGCTATGAGCAGTTCTTC
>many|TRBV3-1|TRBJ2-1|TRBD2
CASSPLAGTSGRATFF
TGTGCCAGCAGCCCCCTGGCCGGGACTAGCGGGAGGGCTACGTTCTTC
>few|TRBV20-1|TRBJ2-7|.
CSASKGPSGYEQYF
TGCAGTGCTAGTAAAGGCCCCTCGGGCTACGAGCAGTACTTC
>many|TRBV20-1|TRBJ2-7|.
CSASATTVGTEQYF
TGCAGTGCTAGCGCTACTACAGTGGGCACCGAGCAGTACTTC
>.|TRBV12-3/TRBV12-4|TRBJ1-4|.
CASMCREGLGSQTQSFSTNEKLFF
TGTGCCAGCATGTGTCGGGAGGGTTTGGGCTCGCAGACCCAGTCTTTTTCAACTAATGAAAAACTGTTTTTT
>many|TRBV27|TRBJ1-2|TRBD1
CASSLTGDRFNYGYTF
TGTGCCAGCAGTTTAACGGGGGACAGGTTTAACTATGGCTACACCTTC
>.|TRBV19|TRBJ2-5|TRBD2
CASSISSGRGKETQYF
TGTGCCAGTAGTATATCCAGCGGGAGAGGGAAAGAGACCCAGTACTTC
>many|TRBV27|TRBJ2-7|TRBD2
CASSPGTSGRGQYF
TGTGCCAGCAGTCCCGGGACTAGCGGGAGAGGGCAGTACTTC
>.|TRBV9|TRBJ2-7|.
CASSVEVGGTSYEQYF
TGTGCCAGCAGCGTAGAGGTAGGCGGGACCTCCTACGAGCAGTACTTC
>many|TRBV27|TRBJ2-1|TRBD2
CASSWFSGGDEQFF
TGTGCCAGCAGTTGGTTCTCGGGGGGGGATGAGCAGTTCTTC
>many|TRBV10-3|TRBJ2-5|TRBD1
CASTQGAGETQYF
TGTGCCTCAACACAGGGGGCAGGGGAGACCCAGTACTTC
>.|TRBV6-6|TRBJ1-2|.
CASSYSGGGYTF
TGTGCCAGCAGTTACTCGGGGGGCGGCTACACCTTC
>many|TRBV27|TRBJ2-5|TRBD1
CASGPDRGETQYF
TGTGCCAGCGGGCCGGACAGGGGTGAGACCCAGTACTTC
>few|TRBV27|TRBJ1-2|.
CASGYRERGYTF
TGTGCCAGCGGATACAGGGAGCGAGGCTACACCTTC
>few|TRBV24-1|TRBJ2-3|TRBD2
CATSDSLAGGYHSTDTQYF
TGTGCCACCAGTGATTCGCTAGCGGGAGGCTACCATAGCACAGATACGCAGTATTTT
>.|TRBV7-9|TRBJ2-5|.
CASREPGPFETQYF
TGTGCCAGCAGGGAACCCGGCCCTTTCGAGACCCAGTACTTC
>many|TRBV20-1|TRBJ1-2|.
CSARDPWAGVGYTF
TGCAGTGCTAGAGATCCCTGGGCAGGGGTTGGCTACACCTTC
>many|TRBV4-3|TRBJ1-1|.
CASSPGDVTEAFF
TGCGCCAGCAGCCCGGGGGACGTCACTGAAGCTTTCTTT
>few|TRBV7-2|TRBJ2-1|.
CASSFSPAFVEGYNEQFF
TGTGCCAGCAGCTTCTCCCCAGCGTTCGTGGAAGGCTACAATGAGCAGTTCTTC
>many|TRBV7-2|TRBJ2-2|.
CASSLVGISNTGELFF
TGTGCCAGCAGCTTAGTGGGGATCTCGAACACCGGGGAGCTGTTTTTT
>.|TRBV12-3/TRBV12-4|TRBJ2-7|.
CASSIELGYEQYF
TGTGCCAGCAGTATTGAGTTGGGCTACGAGCAGTACTTC
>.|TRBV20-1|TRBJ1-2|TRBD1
CSARATGAKGYGYTF
TGCAGTGCTAGAGCGACAGGGGCAAAGGGGTATGGCTACACCTTC
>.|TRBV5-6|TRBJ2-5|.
CASSLAFTEQETQYF
TGTGCCAGCAGCTTGGCGTTTACAGAACAAGAGACCCAGTACTTC
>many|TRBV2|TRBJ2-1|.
CASSESGGSSYNEQFF
TGTGCCAGCAGTGAATCTGGGGGTAGCTCCTACAATGAGCAGTTCTTC
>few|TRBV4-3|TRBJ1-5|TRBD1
CASSRDRVQGGQPQHF
TGCGCCAGCAGCCGGGACAGGGTCCAAGGGGGACAGCCCCAGCATTTT
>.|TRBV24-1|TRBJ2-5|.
CATSDDSTGAGETQYF
TGTGCCACCAGCGACGACAGTACAGGGGCGGGGGAGACCCAGTACTTC
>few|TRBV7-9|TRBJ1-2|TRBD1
CASSPSGTGIGYTF
TGTGCCAGCAGCCCTTCGGGGACAGGGATTGGCTACACCTTC
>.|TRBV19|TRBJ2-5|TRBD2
CATKGGEKVVQETQYF
TGTGCCACCAAGGGAGGGGAGAAGGTGGTCCAAGAGACCCAGTACTTC
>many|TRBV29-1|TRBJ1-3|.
CSVDYGGSGNTIYF
TGCAGCGTTGATTACGGAGGGTCTGGAAACACCATATATTTT
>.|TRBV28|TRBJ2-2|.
CASSVTARGLFF
TGTGCCAGCAGTGTAACTGCCCGGGGGCTGTTTTTT
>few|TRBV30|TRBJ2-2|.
CAWSVQTSGELFF
TGTGCCTGGAGTGTACAGACTTCCGGGGAGCTGTTTTTT
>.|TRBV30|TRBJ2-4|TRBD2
CAWRPGLATNIQYF
TGTGCCTGGAGGCCGGGACTAGCGACGAACATTCAGTACTTC
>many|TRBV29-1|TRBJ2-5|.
CSVPLSWGETQYF
TGCAGCGTTCCTCTGTCTTGGGGAGAGACCCAGTACTTC
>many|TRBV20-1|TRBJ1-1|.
CSARLQVNTEAFF
TGCAGTGCTAGACTGCAGGTTAACACTGAAGCTTTCTTT
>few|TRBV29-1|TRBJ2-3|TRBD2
CSVALLAGAENTQYF
TGCAGCGTGGCTTTACTAGCGGGAGCCGAGAATACGCAGTATTTT
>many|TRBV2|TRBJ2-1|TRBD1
CASSWTGNEQFF
TGTGCCAGCAGTTGGACAGGCAATGAGCAGTTCTTC
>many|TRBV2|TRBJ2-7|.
CASSDERQGEQYF
TGTGCCAGCAGTGACGAGAGGCAAGGGGAGCAGTACTTC
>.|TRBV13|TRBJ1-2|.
CASSSPRAPYGYTF
TGTGCCAGCAGCTCCCCCCGCGCACCCTATGGCTACACCTTC
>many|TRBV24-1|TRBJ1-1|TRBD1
CATSDLLGQVDGDTEAFF
TGTGCCACCAGTGATTTACTCGGACAGGTGGACGGAGACACTGAAGCTTTCTTT
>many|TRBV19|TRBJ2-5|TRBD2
CASSIAGGAADNQETQYF
TGTGCCAGTAGTATAGCCGGGGGGGCGGCGGACAACCAAGAGACCCAGTACTTC
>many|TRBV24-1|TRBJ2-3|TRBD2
CATSRPGGSTDTQYF
TGTGCCACCAGTCGCCCGGGAGGGAGCACAGATACGCAGTATTTT
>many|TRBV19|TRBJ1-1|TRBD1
CASSIDRGLTEAFF
TGTGCCAGTAGTATCGACAGGGGGTTAACTGAAGCTTTCTTT
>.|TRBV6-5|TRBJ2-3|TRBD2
CASSYSMGVGLAGVGTDTQYF
TGTGCCAGCAGTTACTCGATGGGTGTGGGTCTAGCGGGAGTGGGGACAGATACGCAGTATTTT
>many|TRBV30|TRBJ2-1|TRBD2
CAWSAGTSGNNEQFF
TGTGCCTGGAGTGCCGGGACTAGCGGAAACAATGAGCAGTTCTTC
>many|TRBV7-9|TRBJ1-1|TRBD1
CASSFGRGQGTEAFF
TGTGCCAGCAGCTTCGGCAGGGGGCAGGGCACTGAAGCTTTCTTT
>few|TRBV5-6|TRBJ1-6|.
CASNPWGIDSPLHF
TGTGCCAGCAATCCGTGGGGGATTGATTCACCCCTCCACTTT
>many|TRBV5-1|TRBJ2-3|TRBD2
CASSSSGPTDTQYF
TGCGCCAGCAGCTCTAGCGGACCAACAGATACGCAGTATTTT
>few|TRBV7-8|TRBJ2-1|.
CASSPTVRLFF
TGTGCCAGCAGCCCCACCGTCCGTCTGTTCTTC
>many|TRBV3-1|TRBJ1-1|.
CASSQIASRSTEAFF
TGTGCCAGCAGCCAAATAGCCTCCCGCAGCACTGAAGCTTTCTTT
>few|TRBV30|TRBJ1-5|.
CAWSVLPGNNQPQHF
TGTGCCTGGAGTGTACTCCCAGGGAACAATCAGCCCCAGCATTTT
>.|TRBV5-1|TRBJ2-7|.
CASRGTNDYEQYF
TGCGCCAGCAGAGGGACGAACGACTACGAGCAGTACTTC
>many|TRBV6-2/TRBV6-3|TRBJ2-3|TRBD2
CASRDVRPSGLEIADTQYF
TGTGCCAGCAGGGACGTGCGTCCCTCGGGACTAGAGATCGCAGATACGCAGTATTTT